Below are 6 T cell receptor beta chains sequenced from a single sample in a study of cytomegalovirus exposure and HLA in healthy donors. Primers: 60 Vbeta forward and 13 Jbeta reverse. Produced via immunoSEQ multiplex PCR; TCRdb's table is partial and in-frame only. In the table there are about 160,000 clones, approximately 88% of which are singletons. The sequencing sample was made of PBMCs. The source of these receptors is a boy aged 2 to 10 in good health and CMV-seronegative.

This chain links TRBV7-9 with TRBJ1-6; D perhaps matches TRBD1 (5 bases). The CDR3 contains 13 residues. The germline V gene has CDR1 SEHNR and CDR2 FQNEAQ (reference sequence). Trimming cost V 4 bases and J 10 bases, with 11 bases left between them. CDR3 nucleotides: TGTGCCAGCAGCTCCGGACAAGAATCACCCCTCCACTTT. Protein sequence: CASSSGQESPLHF.

This clone was seen more than once but under ten times. V gene TRBV29-1 combines with J gene TRBJ1-1; no reliable D call. Trimming took off 1 base at V and 4 bases at J, with 4 bases between the two ends. The CDR3 loop spans 11 amino acids. Per germline, CDR1 SQVTM and CDR2 ANQGSEA. The CDR3 nucleotides are TGCAGCGTTGAAGGGAGCACTGAAGCTTTCTTT. Protein: CSVEGSTEAFF.

V gene TRBV30 combines with J gene TRBJ1-2; D uncertain. Trimming removed 2 bases from V and 3 bases from J, with 10 bases in between. CDR1 and CDR2 from the germline V gene are GTSNPN and SVGIG (reference sequence). The CDR3 has 13 amino acids. CDR3 nucleotide sequence: TGTGCCTGGAGTTCTGGGCATCACTATGGCTACACCTTC. This gives the protein CAWSSGHHYGYTF.

The chain is built from TRBV7-2 and TRBJ2-3; 7 bases line up with TRBD2. CDR3 size: 15 residues. The V segment lost 5 bases and the J segment 2 bases; nucleotides outside the gene matches: 7. Per germline, CDR1 SGHTA and CDR2 FQGNSA. DNA for the CDR3: TGTGCCAGCAGCGCGCGCGGGAGTGACACAGATACGCAGTATTTT. Translation: CASSARGSDTDTQYF.

The chain links TRBV18 to TRBJ1-5, with 7 bases identical to TRBD1. Germline V gene sequence: CDR1 KGHSH, CDR2 LQKENI. The CDR3 has 15 residues. V dropped 2 bases and J dropped 6; count of bases not matched to a gene: 7. In DNA form, the CDR3 reads TGTGCCAGCTCACCAAAACAGGGGATTGGTCAGCCCCAGCATTTT. It yields the protein CASSPKQGIGQPQHF.

The V and J genes are TRBV15 and TRBJ2-7, with D possibly TRBD1 on 8 matching bases. Deletions cut 6 bases from V and 4 bases from J, with 16 bases between. The CDR3 has 14 amino acids. The germline V gene has CDR1 LNHNV and CDR2 YYDKDF (reference sequence). The CDR3 nucleotides are TGTGCCACCAGTCGGACAGGGAGGGTATACGAGCAGTACGTC. It yields the protein CATSRTGRVYEQYV.